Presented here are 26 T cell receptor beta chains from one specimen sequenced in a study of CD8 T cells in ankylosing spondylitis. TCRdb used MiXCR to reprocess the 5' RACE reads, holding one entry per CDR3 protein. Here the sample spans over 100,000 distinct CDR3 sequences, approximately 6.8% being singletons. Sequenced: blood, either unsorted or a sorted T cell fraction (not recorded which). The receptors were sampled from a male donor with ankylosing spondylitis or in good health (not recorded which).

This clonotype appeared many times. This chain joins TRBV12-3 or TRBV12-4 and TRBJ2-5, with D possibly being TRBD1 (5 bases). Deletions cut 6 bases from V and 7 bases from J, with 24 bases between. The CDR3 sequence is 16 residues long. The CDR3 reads CASSPGRQGAHGTQYF. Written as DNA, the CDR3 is TGTGCCAGCAGCCCCGGGCGGCAGGGTGCCCATGGGACCCAGTACTTC.

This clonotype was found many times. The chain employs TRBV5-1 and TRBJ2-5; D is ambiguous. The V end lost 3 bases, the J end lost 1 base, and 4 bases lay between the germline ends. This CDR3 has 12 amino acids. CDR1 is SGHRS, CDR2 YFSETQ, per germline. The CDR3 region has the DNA TGCGCCAGCAGCTCCTTCCAAGAGACCCAGTACTTC. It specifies CASSSFQETQYF.

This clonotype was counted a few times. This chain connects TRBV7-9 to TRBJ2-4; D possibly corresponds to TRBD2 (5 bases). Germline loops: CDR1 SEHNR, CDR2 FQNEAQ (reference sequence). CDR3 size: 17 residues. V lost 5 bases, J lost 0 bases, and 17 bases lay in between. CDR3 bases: TGTGCCAGCAGCCCCCGGGGTGTCGGGATAGCCAAAAACATTCAGTACTTC. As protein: CASSPRGVGIAKNIQYF.

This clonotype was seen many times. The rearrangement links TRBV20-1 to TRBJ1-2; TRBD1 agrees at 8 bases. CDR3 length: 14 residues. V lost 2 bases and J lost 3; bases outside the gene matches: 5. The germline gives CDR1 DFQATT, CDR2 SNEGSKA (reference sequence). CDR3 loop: CSARTGGGDYGYTF. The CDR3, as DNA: TGCAGTGCTAGAACAGGGGGGGGCGACTATGGCTACACCTTC.

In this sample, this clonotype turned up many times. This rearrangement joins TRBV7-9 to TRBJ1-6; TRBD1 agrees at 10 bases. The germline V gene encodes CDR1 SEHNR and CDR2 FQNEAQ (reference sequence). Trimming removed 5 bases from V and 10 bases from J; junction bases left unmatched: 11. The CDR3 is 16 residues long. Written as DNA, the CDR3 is TGTGCCAGCAGCCAATCCGAGGGACAGGGGACCTCACCCCTCCACTTT. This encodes CASSQSEGQGTSPLHF.

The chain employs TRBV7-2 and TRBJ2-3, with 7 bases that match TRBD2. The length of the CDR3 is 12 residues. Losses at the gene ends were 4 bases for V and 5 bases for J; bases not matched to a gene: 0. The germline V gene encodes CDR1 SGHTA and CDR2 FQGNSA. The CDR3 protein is CASSWGGDTQYF. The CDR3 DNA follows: TGTGCCAGCAGCTGGGGGGGAGATACGCAGTATTTT.

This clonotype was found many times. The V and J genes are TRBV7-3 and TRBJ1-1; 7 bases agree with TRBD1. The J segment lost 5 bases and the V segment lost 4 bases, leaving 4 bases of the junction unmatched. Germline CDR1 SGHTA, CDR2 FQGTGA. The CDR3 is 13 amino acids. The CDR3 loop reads CASSSRGRTEAFF. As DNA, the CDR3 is TGTGCCAGCAGCTCCAGGGGGAGAACTGAAGCTTTCTTT.

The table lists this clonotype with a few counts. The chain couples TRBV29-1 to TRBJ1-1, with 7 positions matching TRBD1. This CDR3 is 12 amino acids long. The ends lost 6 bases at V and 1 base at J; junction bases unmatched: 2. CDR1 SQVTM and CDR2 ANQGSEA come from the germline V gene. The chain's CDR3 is CSVHRGNTEAFF. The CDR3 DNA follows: TGCAGCGTCCACAGGGGGAACACTGAAGCTTTCTTT.

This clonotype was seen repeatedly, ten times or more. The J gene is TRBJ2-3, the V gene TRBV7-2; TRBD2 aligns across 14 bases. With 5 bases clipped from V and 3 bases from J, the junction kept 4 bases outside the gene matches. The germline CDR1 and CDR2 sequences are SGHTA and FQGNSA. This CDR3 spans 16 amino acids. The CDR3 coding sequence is TGTGCCAGCAGCACCCGGACTAGCGGGGGGACAGATACGCAGTATTTT. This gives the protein CASSTRTSGGTDTQYF.

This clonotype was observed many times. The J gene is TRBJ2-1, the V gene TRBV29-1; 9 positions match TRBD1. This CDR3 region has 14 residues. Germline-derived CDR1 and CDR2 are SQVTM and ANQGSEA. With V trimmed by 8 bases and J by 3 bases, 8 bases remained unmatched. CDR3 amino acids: CSTIRDRVYNEQFF. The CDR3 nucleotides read TGCAGCACCATCCGGGACAGGGTCTACAATGAGCAGTTCTTC.

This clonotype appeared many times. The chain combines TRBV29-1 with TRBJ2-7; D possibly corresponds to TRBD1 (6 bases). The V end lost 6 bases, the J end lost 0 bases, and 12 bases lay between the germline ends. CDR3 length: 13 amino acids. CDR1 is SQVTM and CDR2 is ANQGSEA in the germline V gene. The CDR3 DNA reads TGCAGCGTCCAGCTGGACAGCTCCTACGAGCAGTACTTC. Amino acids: CSVQLDSSYEQYF.

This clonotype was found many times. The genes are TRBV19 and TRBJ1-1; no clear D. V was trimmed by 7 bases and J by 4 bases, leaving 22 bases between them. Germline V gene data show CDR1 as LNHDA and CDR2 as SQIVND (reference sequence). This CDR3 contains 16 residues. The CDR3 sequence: CASTLRGDHLPTEAFF. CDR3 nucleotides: TGTGCCAGTACCCTACGTGGAGACCATCTCCCCACTGAAGCTTTCTTT.

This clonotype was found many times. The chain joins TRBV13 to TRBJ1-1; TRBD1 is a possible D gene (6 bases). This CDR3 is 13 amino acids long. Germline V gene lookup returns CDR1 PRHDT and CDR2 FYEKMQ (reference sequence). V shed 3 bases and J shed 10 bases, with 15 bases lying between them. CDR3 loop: CASSFTGGFGAFF. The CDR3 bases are TGTGCCAGCAGCTTTACCGGGGGCTTTGGAGCTTTCTTT.

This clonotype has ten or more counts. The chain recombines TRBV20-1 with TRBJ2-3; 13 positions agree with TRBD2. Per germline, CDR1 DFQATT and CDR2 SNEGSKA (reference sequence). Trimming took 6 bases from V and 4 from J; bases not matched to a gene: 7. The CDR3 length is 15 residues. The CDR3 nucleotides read TGCAGTGCCAGTACTAGCGGGAGGGCCCCAGATACGCAGTATTTT. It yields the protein CSASTSGRAPDTQYF.

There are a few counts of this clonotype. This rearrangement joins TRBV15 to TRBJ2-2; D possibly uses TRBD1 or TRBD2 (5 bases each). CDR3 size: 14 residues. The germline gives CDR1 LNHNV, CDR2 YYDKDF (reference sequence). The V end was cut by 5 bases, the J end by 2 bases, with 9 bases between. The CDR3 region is CATSRRDNTGELFF. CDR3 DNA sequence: TGTGCCACCAGCCGCCGGGACAACACCGGGGAGCTGTTTTTT. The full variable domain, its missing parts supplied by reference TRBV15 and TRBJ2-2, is DAMVIQNPRYQVTQFGKPVTLSCSQTLNHNVMYWYQQKSSQAPKLLFHYYDKDFNNEADTPDNFQSRRPNTSFCFLDIRSPGLGDTAMYLCATSRRDNTGELFFGEGSRLTVL.

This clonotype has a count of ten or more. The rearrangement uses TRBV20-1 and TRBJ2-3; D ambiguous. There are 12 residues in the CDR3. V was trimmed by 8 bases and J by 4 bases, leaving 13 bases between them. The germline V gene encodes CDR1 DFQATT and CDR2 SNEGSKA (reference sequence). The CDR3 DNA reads TGCAGTACTAATTGGGGTTCAGATACGCAGTATTTT. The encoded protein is CSTNWGSDTQYF.

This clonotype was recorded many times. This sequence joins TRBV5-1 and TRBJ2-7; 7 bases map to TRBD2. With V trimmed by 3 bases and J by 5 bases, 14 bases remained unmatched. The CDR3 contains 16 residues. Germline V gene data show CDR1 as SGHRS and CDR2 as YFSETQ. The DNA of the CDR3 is TGCGCCAGCAGCTCGCGAGGGACTAATGATTTTGACGAGCAGTACTTC. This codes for CASSSRGTNDFDEQYF.

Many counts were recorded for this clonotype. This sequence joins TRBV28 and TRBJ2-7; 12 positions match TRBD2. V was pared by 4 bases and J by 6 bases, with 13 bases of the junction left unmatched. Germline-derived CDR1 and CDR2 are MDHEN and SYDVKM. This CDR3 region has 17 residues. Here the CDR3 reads CASSSWTSGTTLGEQYF. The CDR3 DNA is TGTGCCAGCAGTTCCTGGACTAGCGGGACCACTTTAGGCGAGCAGTACTTC.

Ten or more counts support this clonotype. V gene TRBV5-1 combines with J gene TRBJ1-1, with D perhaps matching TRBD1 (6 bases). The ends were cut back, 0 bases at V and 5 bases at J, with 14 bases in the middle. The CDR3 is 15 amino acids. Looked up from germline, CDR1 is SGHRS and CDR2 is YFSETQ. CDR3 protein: CASSLEAGVSTEAFF. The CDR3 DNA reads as TGCGCCAGCAGCTTGGAGGCAGGGGTCAGTACTGAAGCTTTCTTT.

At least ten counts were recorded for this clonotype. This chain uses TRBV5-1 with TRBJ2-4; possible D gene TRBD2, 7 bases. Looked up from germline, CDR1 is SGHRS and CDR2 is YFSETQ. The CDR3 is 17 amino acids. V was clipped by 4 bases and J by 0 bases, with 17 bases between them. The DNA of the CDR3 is TGCGCCAGCAGCCCAAGGGGGGGGGACCTAGCCAAAAACATTCAGTACTTC. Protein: CASSPRGGDLAKNIQYF.

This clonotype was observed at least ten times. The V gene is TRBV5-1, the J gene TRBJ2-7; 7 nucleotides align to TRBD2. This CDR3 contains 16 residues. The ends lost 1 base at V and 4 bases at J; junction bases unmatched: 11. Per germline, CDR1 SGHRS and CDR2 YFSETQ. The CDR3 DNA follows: TGCGCCAGCAGCTTGTCTCCTAGCGGAACGTTATACGAGCAGTACTTC. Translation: CASSLSPSGTLYEQYF.

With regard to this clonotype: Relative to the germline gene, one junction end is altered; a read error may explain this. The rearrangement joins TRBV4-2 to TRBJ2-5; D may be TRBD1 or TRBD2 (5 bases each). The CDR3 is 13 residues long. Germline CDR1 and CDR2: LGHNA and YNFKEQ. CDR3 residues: CAISAGTQETQYF. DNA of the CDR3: TGTGCCATCAGCGCCGGGACCCAAGAGACCCAGTACTTC.

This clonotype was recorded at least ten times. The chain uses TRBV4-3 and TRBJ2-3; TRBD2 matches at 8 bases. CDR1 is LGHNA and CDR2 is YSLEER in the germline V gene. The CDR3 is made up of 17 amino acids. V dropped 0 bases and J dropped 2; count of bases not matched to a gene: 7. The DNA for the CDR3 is TGCGCCAGCAGCCAAGATAGACGGGAGGGGAACACAGATACGCAGTATTTT. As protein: CASSQDRREGNTDTQYF.

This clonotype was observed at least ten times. The DNA for the CDR3 is TGTGCCAGCAGCCGACCCGACAGCCCCGGGGAGCTGTTTTTT. Translating it yields CASSRPDSPGELFF. This chain connects TRBV3-1 to TRBJ2-2; perhaps TRBD1 as D (5 bases). CDR3 length equals 14 residues. Trimming shortened V by 4 bases and J by 6 bases, and 12 bases separated the two germline ends. The germline V gene encodes CDR1 LGHDT and CDR2 YNNKEL (reference sequence). The variable domain in full, completed from reference TRBV3-1 and TRBJ2-2, reads DTAVSQTPKYLVTQMGNDKSIKCEQNLGHDTMYWYKQDSKKFLKIMFSYNNKELIINETVPNRFSPKSPDKAHLNLHINSLELGDSAVYFCASSRPDSPGELFFGEGSRLTVL.

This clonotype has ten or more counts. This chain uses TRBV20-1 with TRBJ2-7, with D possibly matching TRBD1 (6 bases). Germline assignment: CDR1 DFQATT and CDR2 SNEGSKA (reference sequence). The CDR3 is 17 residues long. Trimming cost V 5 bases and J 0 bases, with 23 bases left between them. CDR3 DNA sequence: TGCAGTGCTTCTCGGGACACCGTATCTATCAACTCCTACGAGCAGTACTTC. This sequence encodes CSASRDTVSINSYEQYF.

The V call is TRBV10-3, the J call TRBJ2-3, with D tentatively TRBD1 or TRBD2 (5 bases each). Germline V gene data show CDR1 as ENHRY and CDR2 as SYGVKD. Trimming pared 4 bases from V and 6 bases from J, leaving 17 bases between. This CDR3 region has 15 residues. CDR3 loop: CAISAKRDDRDTQYF. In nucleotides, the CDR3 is TGTGCCATCAGTGCCAAACGGGACGATCGGGATACGCAGTATTTT.